This T cell receptor beta chain was obtained from a study of T cell changes during pregnancy in multiple sclerosis. Assay used: immunoSEQ multiplex PCR; TCRdb lists only in-frame clones, some missing. The sample records 55,000 to 70,000 clones, 93% being singletons. The CDR3 spans 15 residues. Looked up from germline, CDR1 is LGHNA and CDR2 is YSLEER. The J segment lost 2 bases and the V segment lost 1 base, leaving 3 bases of the junction unmatched. This TCR was recovered from a female donor with multiple sclerosis, enrolled in a pregnancy study. The sequences come from peripheral blood, collected after pregnancy. J is TRBJ2-7 and V is TRBV4-3; 9 nucleotides line up with TRBD1. The CDR3 loop is CASSQGQGGPYEQYF. CDR3 in DNA: TGCGCCAGCAGCCAAGGACAGGGGGGTCCCTACGAGCAGTACTTC.